Listed below are T cell receptor beta chains from one sample, sequenced in a study of T cells in tuberculosis. The method was immunoSEQ multiplex PCR; TCRdb's version includes in-frame clones alone and lacks a portion of them. The sample records approximately 59,000 clones, roughly 88% being singletons. The sample taken for sequencing was CD1b-GMM tetramer-negative cells sorted from PBMCs. The receptors were sampled from an adult woman with latent tuberculosis. CDR3s include the opening cysteine and the closing phenylalanine or tryptophan.

CDR3 length: 14
J gene: TRBJ2-7
V gene: TRBV2
CDR3 protein: CASSELGTSYEQYF

CDR3 length: 14
J gene: TRBJ2-7
V gene: TRBV2
CDR3 protein: CASSETGVAYEQYF

CDR3 length: 16
J gene: TRBJ1-2
V gene: TRBV7-2
CDR3 protein: CASSSGPPGQDYGYTF

CDR3 length: 15
J gene: TRBJ2-1
V gene: TRBV5-1
CDR3 protein: CASSLQGSAYNEQFF

CDR3 length: 16
J gene: TRBJ2-3
V gene: TRBV28
CDR3 protein: CASSPQTGAYTDTQYF

CDR3 length: 13
J gene: TRBJ1-1
V gene: TRBV28
CDR3 protein: CASITGVDTEAFF

CDR3 length: 14
J gene: TRBJ2-7
V gene: TRBV5-1
CDR3 protein: CASSWATGGDEQYF

CDR3 length: 14
J gene: TRBJ1-1
V gene: TRBV27
CDR3 protein: CASRITGNNTEAFF

CDR3 length: 16
J gene: TRBJ2-3
V gene: TRBV7-9
CDR3 protein: CASSLGSAITTDTQYF

CDR3 length: 13
J gene: TRBJ1-1
V gene: TRBV7-9
CDR3 protein: CASSTPGSQEAFF

CDR3 length: 15
J gene: TRBJ1-5
V gene: TRBV6-6
CDR3 protein: CASSAISGGGLPQHF

CDR3 length: 12
J gene: TRBJ2-7
V gene: TRBV5-6
CDR3 protein: CASSDRYYEQYF

CDR3 length: 14
J gene: TRBJ2-3
V gene: TRBV4-1
CDR3 protein: CASRVQGGSDTQYF

CDR3 length: 15
J gene: TRBJ2-1
V gene: TRBV7-9
CDR3 protein: CASSDSGKGYNEQFF

CDR3 length: 14
J gene: TRBJ2-3
V gene: TRBV2
CDR3 protein: CASSDRPSTDTQYF

CDR3 length: 11
J gene: TRBJ2-7
V gene: TRBV6-1
CDR3 protein: CASTGFYEQYF

CDR3 length: 18
J gene: TRBJ2-3
V gene: TRBV5-1
CDR3 protein: CASSLVVGLAGAGDTQYF

CDR3 length: 14
J gene: TRBJ1-2
V gene: TRBV6-6
CDR3 protein: CASSYAYRHNVSTF

CDR3 length: 15
J gene: TRBJ2-7
V gene: TRBV7-8
CDR3 protein: CASSRRTGGLREQYF

CDR3 length: 15
J gene: TRBJ1-2
V gene: TRBV27
CDR3 protein: CASSLSLGQGHGYTF

CDR3 length: 16
J gene: TRBJ1-5
V gene: TRBV4-2
CDR3 protein: CASSQGPGTGSQPQHF

CDR3 length: 14
J gene: TRBJ2-7
V gene: TRBV4-3
CDR3 protein: CASSPRQGFDEQYF

CDR3 length: 15
J gene: TRBJ2-1
V gene: TRBV7-3
CDR3 protein: CASSLTRGSYNEQFF